The 13 T cell receptor beta chains presented below share a single source sample, sequenced in a study of Ad26.COV2.S vaccination and SARS-CoV-2 variants. Noted treatment: roughly 19 received Ad26.COV2.S at low or high dose, single or two shots; several received placebo; per-sample allocation not given. Day 63 after the first injection of vaccine or placebo was the sampling time. Sequencing used immunoSEQ multiplex PCR; TCRdb keeps in-frame clones, though not all of them. The sample includes approximately 480,000 clones, around nine tenths of them seen just once. The sample in question was peripheral blood, obtained in a trial of Ad26.COV2.S vaccine versus placebo. All receptors derive from a person between 18 and 60 years old who received the Ad26.COV2.S COVID-19 vaccine or a placebo.

The chain uses TRBV3-1 (or the pseudogene TRBV3-2) and TRBJ1-2; 7 positions agree with TRBD1. Germline V lookup: CDR1 LGHDT, CDR2 YNNKEL (reference sequence). This CDR3 is built from 16 residues. Trimming took 0 bases from V and 8 from J; bases not matched to a gene: 12. CDR3: CASSQELGQRAGGYTF. As DNA, the CDR3 is TGTGCCAGCAGCCAAGAGTTGGGACAGAGGGCGGGCGGCTACACCTTC.

CDR3 sequence (DNA): TGCGCCAGCAGTGAGTCTTTTGACGGGGACGTCCAAAACATTCAGTACTTC. This gives the protein CASSESFDGDVQNIQYF. The V call is TRBV10-1, the J call TRBJ2-4; the D gene could be TRBD1 or TRBD2 (5 bases each). This CDR3 region has 17 residues. The germline CDR1 and CDR2 sequences are WNHNN and SYGVQD (reference sequence). V shed 0 bases and J shed 5 bases, with 17 bases lying between them.

This clone came up once. CDR3 DNA sequence: TGTGCCAGCCGGCTGGGAGGGGGTAATGAGCAGTTCTTC. It codes for CASRLGGGNEQFF. The J gene is TRBJ2-1, the V gene TRBV5-5; maybe TRBD2 (7 bases). Germline V gives CDR1 SGHKS, CDR2 YYEKEE (reference sequence). The length of the CDR3 is 13 residues. The V end was cut by 7 bases, the J end by 7 bases, with 15 bases between.

This clone has only one observation. This chain connects TRBV27 to TRBJ1-6, with 7 bases matching TRBD1. CDR1 and CDR2 from the germline V gene are MNHEY and SMNVEV (reference sequence). The V gene end was trimmed by 2 bases and the J gene end by 10 bases; junction bases not matched to a gene: 14. The CDR3 runs to 17 residues. The CDR3 bases are TGTGCCAGCAGTTTAACGCCGGACCAGGGGGGCCGGTCACCCCTCCACTTT. Translated: CASSLTPDQGGRSPLHF.

The chain has TRBV11-2 and TRBJ2-1, with 8 bases matching TRBD2. The ends lost 5 bases at V and 4 bases at J; junction bases unmatched: 7. The germline V gene encodes CDR1 SGHAT and CDR2 FQNNGV. The CDR3 covers 15 residues. CDR3 DNA: TGTGCCAGCAGCCAACTAGCGGACGTTTACAATGAGCAGTTCTTC. This translates into CASSQLADVYNEQFF.

The CDR3 sequence is CASSTGDTQYF. DNA for the CDR3: TGTGCCAGTAGTACGGGAGATACGCAGTATTTT. The chain employs TRBV19 and TRBJ2-3; D ambiguous. The CDR3 is 11 residues long. Per germline, CDR1 LNHDA and CDR2 SQIVND (reference sequence). V shed 4 bases and J shed 5 bases, with 4 bases lying between them.

The sample holds a few counts of this clone. The J gene is TRBJ1-2, the V gene TRBV12-3 or TRBV12-4; D gene ambiguous. CDR3 length: 11 amino acids. V lost 5 bases and J 5 bases, leaving 6 bases between the germline ends. In DNA, the CDR3 is TGTGCCAGCAGTCGCGCATATGGCTACACCTTC. Its translation: CASSRAYGYTF.

The J gene is TRBJ2-3, the V gene TRBV11-2; D ambiguous. V was cut by 1 base and J by 1 base, with 9 bases left in between. This CDR3 spans 15 amino acids. Germline V gene lookup returns CDR1 SGHAT and CDR2 FQNNGV. The CDR3 bases are TGTGCCAGCAGCTTAGGTGATCGGGGCACAGATACGCAGTATTTT. The encoded protein is CASSLGDRGTDTQYF.

V is TRBV4-1 and J is TRBJ2-5, with TRBD2 as a possible D gene (5 bases). Germline V gene sequence: CDR1 MGHRA, CDR2 YSYEKL. Trimming took off 2 bases at V and 4 bases at J, with 17 bases between the two ends. CDR3 length: 16 amino acids. The DNA for the CDR3 is TGCGCCAGCAGCCAACCAGAGGGCACCGATAGAGAGACCCAGTACTTC. Its translation: CASSQPEGTDRETQYF.

The chain couples TRBV30 to TRBJ1-2; D is unresolved. CDR1 and CDR2 from the germline V gene are GTSNPN and SVGIG (reference sequence). The CDR3 totals 14 residues. The V end was cut by 3 bases, the J end by 7 bases, with 18 bases between. The DNA for the CDR3 is TGTGCCTGGAGCGCGGTCGGGCCTCGCGGTGGCTACACCTTC. Protein: CAWSAVGPRGGYTF.

This clone was counted once. The same CDR3 also results from other DNA sequences found in this sample. The chain employs TRBV5-4 and TRBJ2-2, with D unclear. V dropped 0 bases and J dropped 1 base, with 1 base sitting between them. The CDR3 is 13 residues long. CDR1 and CDR2 from the germline V gene are SGHNT and YYREEE (reference sequence). The DNA for the CDR3 is TGTGCCAGCAGCTTGGTGAACACCGGGGAGCTGTTTTTT. Encoded protein: CASSLVNTGELFF.

Here the CDR3 DNA reads TGTGCCAGCAGGAATTATGGCACTGGTACGCAGTATTTT. Amino acids: CASRNYGTGTQYF. This rearrangement joins TRBV25-1 to TRBJ2-3; D not resolved. The CDR3 sequence is 13 residues long. Germline-derived CDR1 and CDR2 are MGHDK and SYGVNS. V was clipped by 6 bases and J by 8 bases, with 15 bases between them.

The genes are TRBV6-5 and TRBJ2-7; 8 nucleotides match TRBD2. Per the germline V gene, CDR1 is MNHEY and CDR2 is SVGAGI. The CDR3 has 13 residues. V lost 6 bases and J lost 6; bases outside the gene matches: 7. The CDR3 nucleotides are TGTGCCAGCAGCTACGGACTAGCTAGCGAGCAGTACTTC. Its protein is CASSYGLASEQYF.